A selection of T cell receptor beta chains follows, all from one sample in a study of blood T cell repertoires in COVID-19. TCRdb's table, derived via immunoSEQ multiplex PCR, lists solely in-frame clones and lacks some. The sample shows roughly 90,000 clones, approximately 88% of them seen only once. The material sequenced was peripheral blood. Source of these receptors: an elderly woman with active or convalescent COVID-19. CDR3s include the opening cysteine and the closing phenylalanine or tryptophan. A D gene is named only where the DNA matches it firmly. Where a row states a size, it is once, few, many or the class of an expanded clone; other rows omit it.

clone_size,j_call,d_call,v_call,cdr3_aa,cdr3_nt
-,TRBJ2-4,-,TRBV5-5,CASSPQGDIQYF,TGTGCCAGCAGTCCCCAGGGTGACATTCAGTACTTC
-,TRBJ2-3,-,TRBV28,CASSTSASDWSSTDTQYF,TGTGCCAGCAGTACATCGGCATCGGACTGGTCTAGCACAGATACGCAGTATTTT
-,TRBJ1-5,-,TRBV2,CASTPAASNQPQHF,TGTGCCAGCACCCCGGCGGCGAGCAATCAGCCCCAGCATTTT
-,TRBJ1-1,-,TRBV7-9,CASSPFAGGTEAFF,TGTGCCAGCAGCCCCTTCGCCGGGGGGACTGAAGCTTTCTTT
-,TRBJ2-1,-,TRBV7-7,CASSLAGGEQFF,TGTGCTAGCAGCTTAGCCGGAGGTGAGCAGTTCTTC
-,TRBJ1-2,-,TRBV28,CASSLGQSWNYGYTF,TGTGCCAGCAGTTTAGGACAGTCCTGGAACTATGGCTACACCTTC
-,TRBJ2-7,-,TRBV9,CASSGGDGSSYEQYF,TGTGCCAGCAGCGGCGGGGACGGCAGCTCCTACGAGCAGTACTTC
few,TRBJ2-7,-,TRBV6-6,CASRGGRVHEQYF,TGTGCCAGCAGGGGAGGCAGGGTGCACGAGCAGTACTTC
-,TRBJ2-1,TRBD2,TRBV6-5,CASRTSGYNEQFF,TGTGCCAGCAGGACTAGCGGCTACAATGAGCAGTTCTTC
once,TRBJ2-3,-,TRBV9,CASSGGPPRGTDTQYF,TGTGCCAGCAGCGGAGGACCCCCGAGGGGGACAGATACGCAGTATTTT
-,TRBJ2-6,-,TRBV5-5,CASSLGARAGANVLTF,TGTGCCAGCAGCTTGGGGGCCAGGGCTGGGGCCAACGTCCTGACTTTC
-,TRBJ1-4,TRBD1,TRBV27,CASKTGRWANEKLFF,TGTGCCAGCAAGACAGGGAGGTGGGCTAATGAAAAACTGTTTTTT
-,TRBJ1-1,-,TRBV19,CASMHRRNTEAFF,TGTGCCAGTATGCATCGGAGGAACACTGAAGCTTTCTTT
-,TRBJ1-5,-,TRBV27,CASSYRVNQPQHF,TGTGCCAGCAGTTACCGGGTTAATCAGCCCCAGCATTTT
few,TRBJ2-3,TRBD2,TRBV5-1,CASSHHTSGATDTQYF,TGCGCCAGCAGCCATCATACTAGCGGGGCTACAGATACGCAGTATTTT
-,TRBJ2-1,TRBD2,TRBV2,CASSFGTSGEQFF,TGTGCCAGCAGTTTCGGGACTAGCGGAGAGCAGTTCTTC
-,TRBJ2-3,-,TRBV24-1,CATSDFPSTDTQYF,TGTGCCACCAGTGATTTCCCGAGCACAGATACGCAGTATTTT
-,TRBJ1-4,-,TRBV30,CAWRGFGNLFF,TGTGCCTGGCGGGGTTTTGGTAATCTGTTTTTT